This TCR beta chain was documented in a study of blood T cell repertoires in COVID-19. This clone was seen once. The authors' processing: Nucleated cell counts were estimated from reference gene primer amplification. Produced via immunoSEQ multiplex PCR; TCRdb's table is partial and in-frame only. That table furnishes V, J and clone size, whereas the DNA furnished D and trimming. The sample includes 120,000 to 150,000 clones, 88% of them seen just once. The sequence derives from a human donor with COVID-19, enrolled during active disease. The donor label of this sample is uncertain. The specimen was peripheral blood.

The CDR3 DNA follows: TGTGCCAGCAGAACCACAGCGGAGGCTGAAGCTTTCTTT. It is translated as CASRTTAEAEAFF. This chain links TRBV6-5 with TRBJ1-1; D ambiguous. CDR1 is MNHEY and CDR2 is SVGAGI in the germline V gene. The CDR3 has 13 amino acids. Trimming removed 6 bases at V and 6 bases at J, with 14 bases between.